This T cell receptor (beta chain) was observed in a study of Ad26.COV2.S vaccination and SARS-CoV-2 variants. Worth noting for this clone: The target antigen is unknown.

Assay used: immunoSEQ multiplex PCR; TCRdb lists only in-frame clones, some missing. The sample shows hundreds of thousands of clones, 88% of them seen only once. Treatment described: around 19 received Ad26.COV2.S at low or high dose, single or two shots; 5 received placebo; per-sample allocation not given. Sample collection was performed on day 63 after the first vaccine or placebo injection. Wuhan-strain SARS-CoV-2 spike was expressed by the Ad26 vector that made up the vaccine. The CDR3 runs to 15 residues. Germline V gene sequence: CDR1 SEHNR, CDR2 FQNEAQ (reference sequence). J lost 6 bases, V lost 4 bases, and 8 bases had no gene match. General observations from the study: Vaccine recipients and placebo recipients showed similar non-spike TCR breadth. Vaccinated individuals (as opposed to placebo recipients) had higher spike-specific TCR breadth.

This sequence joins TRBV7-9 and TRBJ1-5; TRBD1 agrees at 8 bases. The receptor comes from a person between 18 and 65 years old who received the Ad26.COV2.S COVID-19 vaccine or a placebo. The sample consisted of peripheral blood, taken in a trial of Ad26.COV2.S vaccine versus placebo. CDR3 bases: TGTGCCAGCAGCTCTCTGGACAGGGTAGGTCAGCCCCAGCATTTT. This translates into CASSSLDRVGQPQHF.